This T cell receptor (beta chain) is from a study of identical twins. Study-wide results and caveats: For zero-insertion analyses, partial confounding could come from invariant MAIT and iNKT cells.

This CDR3 has 16 residues. Trimming stripped 2 bases from V and 5 bases from J, with 15 bases between. Germline V gene sequence: CDR1 LGHNT, CDR2 FRNRAP. With template switching, a universal primer site was added, and the cDNA carried unique molecular identifiers. MiXCR was run by TCRdb on the 5' RACE reads, yielding one entry per CDR3 protein. This repertoire shows about 250,000 distinct CDR3 sequences, 7% to 8.5% found once; its top ten account for 5.4%. This clonotype has only one observation. The antigen is not known. The sample also formed part of further work on yellow fever vaccine responses in identical twins.

J is TRBJ2-2 and V is TRBV12-5; weak D call: TRBD2 (7 bases). The sample taken for sequencing was CD8+ T cells sorted from blood. This TCR was sampled from a woman between 18 and 30 years old in good health. The CDR3 nucleotides are TGTGCTAGTGGTTTGATGGGGGGGGCGAGGACCGGGGAGCTGTTTTTT. It codes for CASGLMGGARTGELFF.